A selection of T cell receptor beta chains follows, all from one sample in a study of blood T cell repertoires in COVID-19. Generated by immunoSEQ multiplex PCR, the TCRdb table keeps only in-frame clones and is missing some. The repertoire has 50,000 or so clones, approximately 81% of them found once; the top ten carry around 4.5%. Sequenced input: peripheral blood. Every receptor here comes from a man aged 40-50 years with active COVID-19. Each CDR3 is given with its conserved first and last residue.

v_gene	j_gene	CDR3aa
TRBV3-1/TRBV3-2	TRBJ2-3	CASSQGLAGTSAYTDTQYF
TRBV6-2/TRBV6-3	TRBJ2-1	CASSYAGGPRGEQFF
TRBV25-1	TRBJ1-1	CASSAIGSTGVNTEAFF
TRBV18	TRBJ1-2	CASSPEIRTKERYGYTF
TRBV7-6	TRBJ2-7	CASSTSQGSEQYF
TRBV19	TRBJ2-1	CASSIEGLAGKLF
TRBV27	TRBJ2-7	CASKGLQANVYEQYF
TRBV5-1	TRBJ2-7	CASRYRGGAIPTYEQYF
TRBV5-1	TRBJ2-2	CATTPGIGYTGELFF
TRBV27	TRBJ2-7	CASSLTGNTYEQYF
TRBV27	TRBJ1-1	CASSAWDRLNTEAFF
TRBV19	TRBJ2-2	CASRFRDRATGELFF
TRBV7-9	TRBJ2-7	CASSLGTVPPYEQYF
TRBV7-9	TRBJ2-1	CASSLTSIDEQFF
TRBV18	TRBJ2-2	CASSPRGGNTGELFF
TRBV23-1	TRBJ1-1	CASSHRGGTEAFF
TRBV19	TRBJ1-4	CASSTRMGQIGEKLFF
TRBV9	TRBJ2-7	CASSVGALSYEQYF
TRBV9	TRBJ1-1	CASSPAGVNTEAFF
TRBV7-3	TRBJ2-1	CASSSQVGGYNEQFF
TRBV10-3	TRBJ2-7	CAISESGPQVQQYF
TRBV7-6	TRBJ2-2	CASSLVRGELFF
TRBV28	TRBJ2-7	CASSLSRAGLGEQYF
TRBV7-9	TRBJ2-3	CASLLGAIEVDTQYF
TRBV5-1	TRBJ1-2	CASSGNPGQGAAFGYTF
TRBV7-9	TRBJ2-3	CASVLASTDTQYF
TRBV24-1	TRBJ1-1	CATKAGGRTEAFF
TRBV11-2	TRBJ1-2	CASSHPSLAGNGYTF
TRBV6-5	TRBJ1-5	CASKLDRAANQPQHF
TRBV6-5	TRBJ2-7	CASSYYRDIRSYEQYF
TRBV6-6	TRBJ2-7	CASSYSSGTGGDEQYF
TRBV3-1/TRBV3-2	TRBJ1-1	CASSQEPRTPGTEAFF
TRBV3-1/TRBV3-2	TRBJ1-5	CASSQDLSGVKPQHF
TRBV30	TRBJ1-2	CAFPDRGGSGYTF
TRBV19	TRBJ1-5	CASSILRDQPQHF
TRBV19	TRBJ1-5	CASSYRDRVRDQPQHF
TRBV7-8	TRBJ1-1	CASRAEAGTEAFF
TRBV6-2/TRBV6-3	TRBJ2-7	CASSQRKSEQYF
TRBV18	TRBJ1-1	CASSFQSQRYTEAFF
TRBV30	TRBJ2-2	CAWSLKGLGGELFF
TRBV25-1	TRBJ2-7	CASSGFSGTSGSNEQYF